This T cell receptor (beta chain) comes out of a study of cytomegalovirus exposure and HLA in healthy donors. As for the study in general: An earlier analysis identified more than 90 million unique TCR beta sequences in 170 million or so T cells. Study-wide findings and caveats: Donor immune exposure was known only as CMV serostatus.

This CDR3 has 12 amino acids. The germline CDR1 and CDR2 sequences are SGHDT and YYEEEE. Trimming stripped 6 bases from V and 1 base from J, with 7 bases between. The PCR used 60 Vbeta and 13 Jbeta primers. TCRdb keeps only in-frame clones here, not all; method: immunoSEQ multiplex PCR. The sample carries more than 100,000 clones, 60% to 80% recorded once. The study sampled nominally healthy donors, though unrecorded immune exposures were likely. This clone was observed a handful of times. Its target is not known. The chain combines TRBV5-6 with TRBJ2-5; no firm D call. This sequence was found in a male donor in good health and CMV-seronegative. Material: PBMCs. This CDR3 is CASTSTQETQYF. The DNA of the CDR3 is TGTGCCAGCACCAGTACCCAAGAGACCCAGTACTTC.